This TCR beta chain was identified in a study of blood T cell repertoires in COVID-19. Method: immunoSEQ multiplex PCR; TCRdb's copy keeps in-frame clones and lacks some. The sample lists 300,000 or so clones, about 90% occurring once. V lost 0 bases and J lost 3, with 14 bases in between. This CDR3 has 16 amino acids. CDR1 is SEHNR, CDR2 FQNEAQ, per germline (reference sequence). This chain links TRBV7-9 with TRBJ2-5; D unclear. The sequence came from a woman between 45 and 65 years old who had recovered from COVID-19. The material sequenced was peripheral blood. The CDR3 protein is CASSLAALDLKETQYF. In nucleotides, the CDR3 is TGTGCCAGCAGCTTAGCGGCCCTAGACCTCAAAGAGACCCAGTACTTC.